These 14 T cell receptor beta chains were all obtained from the same sample, sequenced in a study of blood T cell repertoires in COVID-19. Sequenced by immunoSEQ multiplex PCR; TCRdb stores in-frame clones only, minus some. The sample holds about 300,000 clones; 85% to 90% are singletons and the top ten take less than 3.5%. The material sequenced was PBMCs or T cells enriched from blood (not recorded which). These receptors were obtained from a woman in her 50s who had been exposed to COVID-19.

V and J are TRBV19 and TRBJ1-6, with D possibly TRBD1 on 6 matching bases. CDR3 length equals 17 residues. Germline V gene sequence: CDR1 LNHDA, CDR2 SQIVND (reference sequence). V shed 4 bases and J shed 6 bases, with 19 bases lying between them. CDR3: CASSSRGQTTINSPLHF. The CDR3 DNA reads TGTGCCAGTAGTAGCAGAGGACAGACTACAATTAATTCACCCCTCCACTTT. Using reference TRBV19 and TRBJ1-6 for the parts outside the CDR3, the full variable domain is DGGITQSPKYLFRKEGQNVTLSCEQNLNHDAMYWYRQDPGQGLRLIYYSQIVNDFQKGDIAEGYSVSREKKESFPLTVTSAQKNPTAFYLCASSSRGQTTINSPLHFGNGTRLTVT.

The chain recombines TRBV6-5 with TRBJ2-2; unclear D gene. This CDR3 comprises 12 residues. The germline V and J ends were trimmed by 6 bases and 8 bases, with 10 bases remaining between them. Per germline, CDR1 MNHEY and CDR2 SVGAGI. CDR3 sequence: CASSRNWGELFF. In nucleotides, the CDR3 is TGTGCCAGCAGCCGAAACTGGGGGGAGCTGTTTTTT.

The chain has TRBV3-1 (or the pseudogene TRBV3-2) and TRBJ2-1; a possible D gene is TRBD1 (7 bases). V was cut by 1 base and J by 0 bases, with 10 bases left in between. Germline V gene sequence: CDR1 LGHDT, CDR2 YNNKEL (reference sequence). This CDR3 is built from 16 residues. CDR3 amino acids: CASSQVQGGSYNEQFF. The CDR3 DNA reads TGTGCCAGCAGCCAAGTTCAGGGGGGCTCCTACAATGAGCAGTTCTTC.

V usage is TRBV6-5 and J usage is TRBJ1-1; D might be TRBD1 (5 bases). Germline CDR1 reads MNHEY; CDR2 reads SVGAGI. Between the trimmed V and J ends, which lost 6 bases and 4 bases, there was a span of 6 bases. The CDR3 has 11 amino acids. CDR3 amino acids: CASRTATEAFF. Written as DNA, the CDR3 is TGTGCCAGCAGGACAGCCACTGAAGCTTTCTTT.

In this sample, this clone turned up a few times. This chain links TRBV29-1 with TRBJ1-2, with TRBD1 identical over 9 bases. The CDR3 is 14 residues long. CDR1 is SQVTM and CDR2 is ANQGSEA in the germline V gene. Losses at the gene ends were 3 bases for V and 8 bases for J; bases not matched to a gene: 10. In DNA, the CDR3 is TGCAGCGTTGACACCCTTGGACAGGGGAGAGGCTACACCTTC. It yields the protein CSVDTLGQGRGYTF.

The V gene is TRBV4-1, the J gene TRBJ2-1, with 8 bases that match TRBD1. The germline gives CDR1 MGHRA, CDR2 YSYEKL. This CDR3 is 16 amino acids long. Unmatched junction bases numbered 11, after V lost 4 bases and J lost 6 bases. The CDR3 here is CASSPSWTGSSNEQFF. The CDR3 coding sequence is TGCGCCAGCAGCCCGTCCTGGACAGGGTCGAGCAATGAGCAGTTCTTC.

The V call is TRBV2, the J call TRBJ1-2, with no clear D. CDR1 is SNHLY, CDR2 FYNNEI, per germline. The V end was cut by 6 bases, the J end by 8 bases, with 16 bases between. This CDR3 is 13 amino acids long. CDR3 nucleotides: TGTGCCAGCAGCCTACAGACCCGTGCGGGCTACACCTTC. Translated, it gives CASSLQTRAGYTF.

The rearrangement uses TRBV6-1 and TRBJ1-1; tentative D call: TRBD1 (5 bases). The germline V and J ends were trimmed by 1 base and 2 bases, with 8 bases remaining between them. From germline, CDR1 is MNHNS and CDR2 SASEGT. The CDR3 consists of 14 residues. The CDR3 protein is CASSEGQFNTEAFF. In DNA, the CDR3 is TGTGCCAGCAGTGAAGGACAGTTTAACACTGAAGCTTTCTTT.

The chain has TRBV28 and TRBJ1-2, with a tentative D call TRBD1 (5 bases). The CDR3 covers 15 residues. V was cut by 2 bases and J by 1 base, with 11 bases left in between. The germline CDR1 and CDR2 sequences are MDHEN and SYDVKM. The CDR3 DNA follows: TGTGCCAGCAGTTTAGTCGTCAGGGATAACTATGGCTACACCTTC. Translating gives CASSLVVRDNYGYTF.

This clone is a singleton in its sample. The chain has TRBV2 and TRBJ2-1; weak D call: TRBD1 (6 bases). The V gene lost 6 bases and the J gene lost 1 base, with 10 bases spanning the gap. CDR1 is SNHLY and CDR2 is FYNNEI in the germline V gene. The length of the CDR3 is 14 residues. CDR3 amino acids: CASRQGLSYNEQFF. The CDR3 DNA reads TGTGCCAGCAGACAGGGTTTATCCTACAATGAGCAGTTCTTC.

The chain uses TRBV6-1 and TRBJ2-1, with 10 bases fitting TRBD2. Unmatched junction bases numbered 6, after V lost 0 bases and J lost 7 bases. CDR1 and CDR2 (germline): MNHNS, SASEGT. This CDR3 comprises 16 residues. CDR3 DNA: TGTGCCAGCAGTGAAGCGATAGCGGGGGGCCAAAATGAGCAGTTCTTC. Translated, it gives CASSEAIAGGQNEQFF.

There are a few counts of this clone. The chain combines TRBV5-6 with TRBJ1-2; 9 positions agree with TRBD1. V was clipped by 4 bases and J by 5 bases; unmatched bases: 9. The CDR3 runs to 15 residues. Germline CDR1 is SGHDT and CDR2 is YYEEEE. CDR3 in DNA: TGTGCCAGCAGCCGGAGGGACAGGGTTTTTTATGGCTACACCTTC. Translated: CASSRRDRVFYGYTF. Together with reference TRBV5-6 and TRBJ1-2, the CDR3 gives the full variable domain: DAGVTQSPTHLIKTRGQQVTLRCSPKSGHDTVSWYQQALGQGPQFIFQYYEEEERQRGNFPDRFSGHQFPNYSSELNVNALLLGDSALYLCASSRRDRVFYGYTFGSGTRLTVV.

The chain is built from TRBV6-5 and TRBJ2-3, with no clear D. The CDR3 totals 13 residues. Trimming removed 7 bases at V and 0 bases at J, with 8 bases between. CDR1 is MNHEY, CDR2 SVGAGI, per germline. In DNA, the CDR3 is TGTGCCAGCACTACCCCTAGCACAGATACGCAGTATTTT. Its translation: CASTTPSTDTQYF.

This chain connects TRBV20-1 to TRBJ1-2; D is undetermined. Trimming removed 5 bases from V and 2 bases from J, with 6 bases in between. CDR1 and CDR2 (germline): DFQATT, SNEGSKA (reference sequence). The CDR3 sequence is 11 residues long. The CDR3 is CSAGENYGYTF. The CDR3 DNA reads TGCAGTGCTGGGGAGAACTATGGCTACACCTTC.